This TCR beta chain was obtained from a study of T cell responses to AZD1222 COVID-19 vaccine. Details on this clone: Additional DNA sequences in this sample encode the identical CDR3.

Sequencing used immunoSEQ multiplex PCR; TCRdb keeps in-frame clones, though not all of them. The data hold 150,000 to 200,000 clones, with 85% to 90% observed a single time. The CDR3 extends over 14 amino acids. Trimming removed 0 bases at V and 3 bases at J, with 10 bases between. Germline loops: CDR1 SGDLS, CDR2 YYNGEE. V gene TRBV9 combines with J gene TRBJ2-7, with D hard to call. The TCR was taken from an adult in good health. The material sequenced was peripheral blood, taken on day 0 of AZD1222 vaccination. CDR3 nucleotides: TGTGCCAGCAGCGTAGGGGCGACGGGCTACGAGCAGTACTTC. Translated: CASSVGATGYEQYF.